What follows are 4 T cell receptor beta chains derived from one specimen sequenced in a study of T cell responses to AZD1222 COVID-19 vaccine. TCRdb's copy holds only in-frame clones and misses some; the assay was immunoSEQ multiplex PCR. The sample includes over 130,000 clones. Material: peripheral blood. These TCRs come from an adult in good health.

The V call is TRBV7-9, the J call TRBJ2-3; 8 bases match TRBD1. The V gene end was trimmed by 2 bases and the J gene end by 5 bases; junction bases not matched to a gene: 3. CDR3 size: 14 residues. CDR1 is SEHNR and CDR2 is FQNEAQ in the germline V gene (reference sequence). This CDR3 reads CASSLRRGQDTQYF. Here the CDR3 DNA reads TGTGCCAGCAGCTTACGCAGGGGGCAAGATACGCAGTATTTT.

The chain recombines TRBV7-2 with TRBJ2-1; D gene uncertain. Deletions cut 5 bases from V and 3 bases from J, with 20 bases between. Germline CDR1 and CDR2: SGHTA and FQGNSA. The CDR3 sequence is 17 residues long. The CDR3 DNA follows: TGTGCCAGCAGCCCCGTCATATGGCGTGGGAACTACAATGAGCAGTTCTTC. Its protein is CASSPVIWRGNYNEQFF.

J is TRBJ1-5 and V is TRBV6-1, with D maybe TRBD1 (6 bases). The CDR3 is made up of 16 amino acids. CDR1 is MNHNS and CDR2 is SASEGT in the germline V gene. Deletions cut 6 bases from V and 5 bases from J, with 20 bases between. The CDR3: CASREYGQFSDQPQHF. For the CDR3, the DNA is TGTGCCAGCAGAGAATATGGACAGTTCAGTGATCAGCCCCAGCATTTT.

The gene calls are TRBV5-1 and TRBJ1-1, with 7 bases aligning to TRBD1. This CDR3 has 14 amino acids. Germline loops: CDR1 SGHRS, CDR2 YFSETQ. The trim removed 3 bases at V and 5 bases at J, leaving 7 bases unmatched. The CDR3 DNA is TGCGCCAGCAGCTCGTCAGGGGGTCGGACTGAAGCTTTCTTT. As protein: CASSSSGGRTEAFF.